A single count supports the clone carrying this T cell receptor beta chain. The data were taken from a study of blood T cell repertoires in COVID-19. On the study more broadly: Material from acute and convalescent COVID-19 was sourced from the United States, Italy and Spain.

The repertoire was sequenced with immunoSEQ multiplex PCR; TCRdb's copy has only in-frame clones and lacks some. Here the sample spans about 58,000 clones, about nine tenths being singletons. The CDR3 has 15 amino acids. V was cut by 5 bases and J by 5 bases, with 18 bases left in between. Germline loops: CDR1 MNHEY, CDR2 SMNVEV (reference sequence). The source material was peripheral blood. The chain is built from TRBV27 and TRBJ2-5; possible D gene TRBD2, 6 bases. This receptor was obtained from a woman between 70 and 85 years old with active COVID-19. The CDR3 DNA reads as TGTGCCAGCAGTCCCCTTGCGACCCGGGGGGAGACCCAGTACTTC. Translation: CASSPLATRGETQYF.